This is a list of T cell receptor beta chains from one sample in a study of T cell responses to AZD1222 COVID-19 vaccine. The protocol was immunoSEQ multiplex PCR, while the TCRdb copy is restricted to in-frame clones and leaves out a portion. The table lists around 83,000 clones, roughly 82% of them singletons. The specimen was peripheral blood, collected on day 0 of AZD1222 vaccination. These receptors all come from an adult in good health. Both conserved end residues are part of each CDR3. D genes are given only for firm matches. The size entry is marked missing in some rows and otherwise reads once, few, many or a size class.

J: TRBJ1-1; D: TRBD1; length: 14; size: .; V: TRBV19; DNA: TGTGCCACGCCGGGGGGACAGAAGAACACTGAAGCTTTCTTT; CDR3: CATPGGQKNTEAFF
J: TRBJ2-4; D: .; length: 17; size: .; V: TRBV13; DNA: TGTGCCAGCAGCTTTTCGGTTTCCATTTCAGCCAAAAACATTCAGTACTTC; CDR3: CASSFSVSISAKNIQYF
J: TRBJ2-7; D: .; length: 15; size: .; V: TRBV9; DNA: TGTGCCAGCAGCGTAGTTCCCGGCGGGTCCTACGAGCAGTACTTC; CDR3: CASSVVPGGSYEQYF
J: TRBJ1-4; D: .; length: 13; size: .; V: TRBV6-6; DNA: TGTGCCAGCAGTTGGGGCGGGGCCGAAAAACTGTTTTTT; CDR3: CASSWGGAEKLFF
J: TRBJ2-1; D: .; length: 15; size: .; V: TRBV5-1; DNA: TGCGCCAGCAGCCGGGACGGAAGCTCCTACAATGAGCAGTTCTTC; CDR3: CASSRDGSSYNEQFF
J: TRBJ1-6; D: .; length: 15; size: .; V: TRBV6-5; DNA: TGTGCCAGCCGTAAGACCCAGGGACCAAATTCACCCCTCCACTTT; CDR3: CASRKTQGPNSPLHF
J: TRBJ2-7; D: .; length: 13; size: .; V: TRBV13; DNA: TGTGCCAGCAGCTCTCGACAGATCTACGAGCAGTACTTC; CDR3: CASSSRQIYEQYF
J: TRBJ2-7; D: TRBD2; length: 13; size: .; V: TRBV7-2; DNA: TGTGCCAGCAGCTTGGTGGGACTAGGGGAGCAGTACTTC; CDR3: CASSLVGLGEQYF
J: TRBJ1-1; D: .; length: 13; size: .; V: TRBV7-3; DNA: TGTGCCAGCAGCTTTAGCACGAACACTGAAGCTTTCTTT; CDR3: CASSFSTNTEAFF
J: TRBJ1-5; D: .; length: 12; size: .; V: TRBV27; DNA: TGTGCCAGCAGTTTCTGGGGTCAGCCCCAGCATTTT; CDR3: CASSFWGQPQHF
J: TRBJ1-1; D: .; length: 14; size: .; V: TRBV11-2; DNA: TGTGCCAGCAGCTTAGACGTGGCGGGGGTTGAAGCTTTCTTT; CDR3: CASSLDVAGVEAFF
J: TRBJ2-7; D: TRBD2; length: 14; size: .; V: TRBV14; DNA: TGTGCCAGCAGCCAGGGACTAGCGGGGGGCGAGCAGTACTTC; CDR3: CASSQGLAGGEQYF
J: TRBJ1-1; D: .; length: 14; size: .; V: TRBV7-3; DNA: TGTGCCAGCAGTTTCGGGGGGGTGAACACTGAAGCTTTCTTT; CDR3: CASSFGGVNTEAFF
J: TRBJ1-2; D: .; length: 14; size: few; V: TRBV6-5; DNA: TGTGCCAGCAACCGGGACAATGCTAACTATGGCTACACCTTC; CDR3: CASNRDNANYGYTF
J: TRBJ1-5; D: .; length: 15; size: .; V: TRBV3-1/TRBV3-2; DNA: TGTGCCAGCAGCCAATCGGGGAGCGGCAATCAGCCCCAGCATTTT; CDR3: CASSQSGSGNQPQHF
J: TRBJ2-5; D: .; length: 14; size: .; V: TRBV9; DNA: TGTGCCAGCAGCCCCCGGGGGGCCGGGGAGACCCAGTACTTC; CDR3: CASSPRGAGETQYF
J: TRBJ2-3; D: .; length: 12; size: .; V: TRBV2; DNA: TGTGCCAGCAATTACAGACCAGATACGCAGTATTTT; CDR3: CASNYRPDTQYF
J: TRBJ2-2; D: .; length: 14; size: .; V: TRBV6-4; DNA: TGTGCCAGCAGTGACTCGACGAACACCGGGGAGCTGTTTTTT; CDR3: CASSDSTNTGELFF
J: TRBJ2-1; D: TRBD2; length: 15; size: .; V: TRBV5-1; DNA: TGCGCCAGCACCAGACTAGCGGGAGATTACAATGAGCAGTTCTTC; CDR3: CASTRLAGDYNEQFF
J: TRBJ2-4; D: .; length: 15; size: .; V: TRBV4-3; DNA: TGCGCCAGCAGCCAGGGGACACTGGACAAAAACATTCAGTACTTC; CDR3: CASSQGTLDKNIQYF
J: TRBJ2-1; D: TRBD2; length: 15; size: .; V: TRBV6-2/TRBV6-3; DNA: TGTGCCAGCAGTTATAAACTAGCGGGAGTCGGGGAGCAGTTCTTC; CDR3: CASSYKLAGVGEQFF
J: TRBJ2-5; D: .; length: 14; size: .; V: TRBV7-8; DNA: TGTGCCAGCAGCCTACTAGAGTACCAAGAGACCCAGTACTTC; CDR3: CASSLLEYQETQYF
J: TRBJ1-1; D: .; length: 11; size: .; V: TRBV20-1; DNA: TGCAGTGCCTTAGGACGGTTGGCAGCTTTCTTT; CDR3: CSALGRLAAFF
J: TRBJ2-1; D: .; length: 12; size: .; V: TRBV28; DNA: TGTGCCAGCAAGGGGCCCTACAATGAGCAGTTCTTC; CDR3: CASKGPYNEQFF
J: TRBJ1-6; D: .; length: 15; size: .; V: TRBV9; DNA: TGTGCCAGCAGCGTAGGAGCAGAGATCAATTCACCCCTCCACTTT; CDR3: CASSVGAEINSPLHF
J: TRBJ1-3; D: TRBD1; length: 15; size: once; V: TRBV10-3; DNA: TGTGCCATCAGTGAGGGGACAGTCTCTGGAAACACCATATATTTT; CDR3: CAISEGTVSGNTIYF
J: TRBJ2-3; D: TRBD2; length: 13; size: .; V: TRBV4-1; DNA: TGCGCCAGCAGTAGCGGGGGCACAGATACGCAGTATTTT; CDR3: CASSSGGTDTQYF
J: TRBJ1-5; D: .; length: 13; size: .; V: TRBV27; DNA: TGTGCCAGCAGTTTAGGGGTTGGCCAGCCCCAGCATTTT; CDR3: CASSLGVGQPQHF
J: TRBJ2-7; D: .; length: 16; size: .; V: TRBV5-4; DNA: TGTGCCAGCAGCGCACCGAATACCGTTAAAACGTCCGAGCAGTACTTC; CDR3: CASSAPNTVKTSEQYF
J: TRBJ1-6; D: .; length: 15; size: .; V: TRBV5-1; DNA: TGCGCCAGCAGCTTGGGGGCCACGGATAATTCACCCCTCCACTTT; CDR3: CASSLGATDNSPLHF
J: TRBJ1-6; D: .; length: 16; size: .; V: TRBV18; DNA: TGTGCCAGCTCACCACTTCTCGCAGGGGACAATTCACCCCTCCACTTT; CDR3: CASSPLLAGDNSPLHF
J: TRBJ1-4; D: TRBD1; length: 14; size: .; V: TRBV7-9; DNA: TGTGCCAGCAGCCCACGAGGGACAGGCGAAAAACTGTTTTTT; CDR3: CASSPRGTGEKLFF
J: TRBJ1-1; D: .; length: 18; size: .; V: TRBV18; DNA: TGTGCCAGCTCAGCTACAGGTGGGCCTAGTGGAATGAACACTGAAGCTTTCTTT; CDR3: CASSATGGPSGMNTEAFF
J: TRBJ1-2; D: .; length: 14; size: .; V: TRBV10-3; DNA: TGTGCCATCAGTGAGAGTCCGGGGCTCTATGGCTACACCTTC; CDR3: CAISESPGLYGYTF
J: TRBJ2-4; D: .; length: 15; size: .; V: TRBV27; DNA: TGTGCCAGCAGTCCCACCTACAGGAATGAGGGCATTCAGTACTTC; CDR3: CASSPTYRNEGIQYF
J: TRBJ1-5; D: TRBD1; length: 16; size: .; V: TRBV28; DNA: TGTGCCAGCAGCCTTACACCCACAGGGGGCAATCAGCCCCAGCATTTT; CDR3: CASSLTPTGGNQPQHF
J: TRBJ2-7; D: TRBD1; length: 16; size: .; V: TRBV7-9; DNA: TGTGCCAGCAGCTCGACAGGGGGCCTGTCCACTGGCGAGCAGTACTTC; CDR3: CASSSTGGLSTGEQYF
J: TRBJ1-6; D: .; length: 15; size: .; V: TRBV4-1; DNA: TGCGCCAGCAGCCAAGTCAGGGCCGCTAATTCACCCCTCCACTTT; CDR3: CASSQVRAANSPLHF
J: TRBJ1-6; D: .; length: 14; size: .; V: TRBV4-2; DNA: TGTGCCAGCAGCGAACAGGACTATAATTCACCCCTCCACTTT; CDR3: CASSEQDYNSPLHF
J: TRBJ1-4; D: TRBD1; length: 14; size: .; V: TRBV7-2; DNA: TGTGCCAGCAGCCCTGACAGGGCCAGGGAAAAACTGTTTTTT; CDR3: CASSPDRAREKLFF
J: TRBJ2-3; D: .; length: 15; size: .; V: TRBV6-2/TRBV6-3; DNA: TGTGCCAGCAGTTACGGGAAACATAGCACAGATACGCAGTATTTT; CDR3: CASSYGKHSTDTQYF
J: TRBJ1-6; D: .; length: 14; size: .; V: TRBV2; DNA: TGTGCCAGCAGTGACAGAGTCGGCCATTCACCCCTCCACTTT; CDR3: CASSDRVGHSPLHF
J: TRBJ2-3; D: .; length: 15; size: .; V: TRBV28; DNA: TGTGCCAGCAGTTTTCTGGATAGGGGCACAGATACGCAGTATTTT; CDR3: CASSFLDRGTDTQYF
J: TRBJ1-2; D: TRBD1; length: 12; size: .; V: TRBV29-1; DNA: TGCAGCGTGCGGACAGGGGGCTCTGGCTACACCTTC; CDR3: CSVRTGGSGYTF
J: TRBJ1-6; D: TRBD1; length: 12; size: .; V: TRBV7-8; DNA: TGTGCCACCGGGACAGATAATTCACCCCTCCACTTT; CDR3: CATGTDNSPLHF
J: TRBJ2-7; D: .; length: 12; size: .; V: TRBV7-8; DNA: TGTGCCTCCGAATCGGGGCTTGGCGAGCAGTACTTC; CDR3: CASESGLGEQYF
J: TRBJ1-2; D: .; length: 15; size: .; V: TRBV10-3; DNA: TGTGCCATCAGTGAGTCGGGGCAGGGGACCTATGGCTACACCTTC; CDR3: CAISESGQGTYGYTF
J: TRBJ2-5; D: TRBD2; length: 13; size: few; V: TRBV12-3/TRBV12-4; DNA: TGTGCCAGCAGTTTCGGGGGGCAAGAGACCCAGTACTTC; CDR3: CASSFGGQETQYF